The 21 T cell receptor beta chains presented below share a single source sample, sequenced in a study of spatial heterogeneity in lung cancer. Their specific antigens are unknown. General study results and limits: Expanded intratumoral alpha and beta TCR counts tracked tumor mutation counts.

Time point indicated: sample taken at primary tumor resection. TCRdb independently ran MiXCR on the 5' RACE reads; one entry per CDR3 protein. This repertoire shows just over 9,500 distinct CDR3 sequences, about 9% found once; its top ten account for roughly 13%. The specimen comprised lung tumor tissue, sampled at surgery. These receptors all stem from a female donor with early-stage non-small cell lung cancer.

In its sample, this clonotype was seen a few times. This chain links TRBV13 with TRBJ1-1; possibly TRBD1 for D (5 bases). This CDR3 comprises 16 residues. Germline V gene data show CDR1 as PRHDT and CDR2 as FYEKMQ (reference sequence). The V end was cut by 8 bases, the J end by 1 base, with 20 bases between. CDR3 in DNA: TGTGCCAGCTCCCGCGGGGGGGGGAGTGGGAACACTGAAGCTTTCTTT. It is translated as CASSRGGGSGNTEAFF.

The sample holds many counts of this clonotype. The rearrangement links TRBV20-1 to TRBJ2-5; the match to TRBD2 covers 9 bases. CDR3 length: 15 residues. After removal of 0 bases from V and 2 bases from J, the junction contained 4 bases not matched to a gene. Germline V CDR1 and CDR2: DFQATT, SNEGSKA (reference sequence). Written as DNA, the CDR3 is TGCAGTGCTAGAGATCGGCTAGCGGGGCAAGAGACCCAGTACTTC. This translates into CSARDRLAGQETQYF.

The sample holds many counts of this clonotype. V gene TRBV30 combines with J gene TRBJ1-6, with unresolved D. Germline CDR1 reads GTSNPN; CDR2 reads SVGIG (reference sequence). The CDR3 has 12 amino acids. Trimming removed 3 bases at V and 7 bases at J, with 7 bases between. The CDR3 bases are TGTGCCTGGAGAATGACCAATTCACCCCTCCACTTT. Protein: CAWRMTNSPLHF.

This clonotype has a count of ten or more. The CDR3 nucleotides read TGCGCCAGCAGTGAAAACGGGGCAACTAATGAAAAACTGTTTTTT. It codes for CASSENGATNEKLFF. The chain recombines TRBV10-2 with TRBJ1-4; the D is unclear. The CDR3 runs to 15 residues. Germline V lookup: CDR1 WSHSY, CDR2 SAAADI. V shed 3 bases and J shed 0 bases, with 8 bases lying between them.

This clonotype is judged medium-sized. The chain has TRBV28 and TRBJ1-2; weak D call: TRBD1 (6 bases). This CDR3 is 15 amino acids long. Trimming left V 6 bases short and J 2 bases short, with 16 bases between. CDR1 MDHEN and CDR2 SYDVKM come from the germline V gene. The DNA for the CDR3 is TGTGCCAGCAGGACTTCCGGGACAATCAACTATGGCTACACCTTC. Protein product: CASRTSGTINYGYTF.

Concerning this clonotype itself: It may be a read error: a sequence one base away is much more abundant. The CDR3 sequence is CASSTTAWGDDTDTQYF. The CDR3 DNA follows: TGTGCCAGTAGTACTACCGCCTGGGGCGACGACACAGATACGCAGTATTTT. The chain joins TRBV19 to TRBJ2-3; D is possibly TRBD1 (5 bases). The CDR3 spans 17 residues. Germline V gene sequence: CDR1 LNHDA, CDR2 SQIVND (reference sequence). V was trimmed by 4 bases and J by 2 bases, leaving 19 bases between them.

This sequence joins TRBV20-1 and TRBJ1-2; D is possibly TRBD1 (5 bases). The germline V and J ends were trimmed by 5 bases and 2 bases, with 12 bases remaining between them. The CDR3 has 13 amino acids. Per the germline V gene, CDR1 is DFQATT and CDR2 is SNEGSKA (reference sequence). The CDR3 sequence: CSALGTANYGYTF. The DNA for the CDR3 is TGCAGTGCTCTAGGGACGGCGAACTATGGCTACACCTTC.

This clonotype is categorized as medium-sized. The chain employs TRBV27 and TRBJ2-2; D unclear. Germline V gives CDR1 MNHEY, CDR2 SMNVEV (reference sequence). V was shortened by 11 bases and J by 2 bases, with 24 bases between the two germline ends. CDR3 length equals 17 residues. CDR3 residues: CAARTPDPFINTGELFF. CDR3 coding DNA: TGTGCCGCCAGAACCCCAGACCCGTTCATCAACACCGGGGAGCTGTTTTTT.

This clonotype was detected ten times or more. In nucleotides, the CDR3 is TGCAGCGTTGTGCGCGGGAGCTTGAACACCGGGGAGCTGTTTTTT. Amino acid sequence: CSVVRGSLNTGELFF. V is TRBV29-1 and J is TRBJ2-2, with TRBD2 matching 7 bases. Per the germline V gene, CDR1 is SQVTM and CDR2 is ANQGSEA. This CDR3 region has 15 residues. J was trimmed by 1 base and V by 4 bases; bases with no gene match: 6.

This clonotype was seen at least ten times. The V call is TRBV2, the J call TRBJ2-3; D might be TRBD2 (6 bases). The CDR3 is 16 residues long. Germline CDR1 is SNHLY and CDR2 is FYNNEI. The V end lost 5 bases, the J end lost 8 bases, and 23 bases lay between the germline ends. CDR3 region: CASSTGGAGNGVTQYF. CDR3 coding DNA: TGTGCCAGCAGTACCGGAGGGGCAGGGAACGGGGTTACGCAGTATTTT.

The rearrangement joins TRBV5-5 to TRBJ1-1; weak D call: TRBD1 (5 bases). With 0 bases removed from V and 4 bases from J, the gap between germline ends came to 16 bases. The CDR3 is 16 residues long. The germline V gene has CDR1 SGHKS and CDR2 YYEKEE (reference sequence). The CDR3 here is CASSLVSMQGVTEAFF. CDR3 in DNA: TGTGCCAGCAGCTTGGTTTCTATGCAGGGAGTCACTGAAGCTTTCTTT. Drawing the rest from reference TRBV5-5 and TRBJ1-1, the complete variable domain is DAGVTQSPTHLIKTRGQQVTLRCSPISGHKSVSWYQQVLGQGPQFIFQYYEKEERGRGNFPDRFSARQFPNYSSELNVNALLLGDSALYLCASSLVSMQGVTEAFFGQGTRLTVV.

This clonotype is judged medium-sized (0.01 to 0.1%). The V call is TRBV5-8, the J call TRBJ1-5; maybe TRBD1 (6 bases). CDR3 length: 13 residues. Looked up from germline, CDR1 is SGHTS and CDR2 is YDEGEE. Trimming removed 0 bases at V and 10 bases at J, with 11 bases between. CDR3 bases: TGTGCCAGCAGCTTGGACAGGGCCCGCCCCCAGCATTTT. Protein sequence: CASSLDRARPQHF.

V is TRBV5-1 and J is TRBJ2-2; D is ambiguous. The CDR3 totals 16 residues. Germline V gene lookup returns CDR1 SGHRS and CDR2 YFSETQ. V was shortened by 0 bases and J by 3 bases, with 12 bases between the two germline ends. The chain's CDR3 is CASSLGLWVDTGELFF. The CDR3 nucleotides are TGCGCCAGCAGCTTGGGGCTGTGGGTAGACACCGGGGAGCTGTTTTTT.

This clonotype is termed medium-sized. J is TRBJ2-5 and V is TRBV5-1; unclear D gene. The V gene lost 5 bases and the J gene lost 5 bases, with 13 bases spanning the gap. Germline-derived CDR1 and CDR2 are SGHRS and YFSETQ. This CDR3 comprises 13 residues. This CDR3 is CASSPSFSETQYF. CDR3 DNA: TGCGCCAGCAGTCCGTCGTTTTCGGAGACCCAGTACTTC.

The J gene is TRBJ1-2, the V gene TRBV29-1; D is undetermined. The length of the CDR3 is 15 residues. V lost 4 bases and J 6 bases, leaving 21 bases between the germline ends. Germline V CDR1 and CDR2: SQVTM, ANQGSEA. The CDR3 spells CSVVAPGLFFNGYTF. The CDR3 DNA follows: TGCAGCGTTGTTGCCCCCGGCCTGTTTTTTAATGGCTACACCTTC.

This clonotype qualifies as medium-sized. The rearrangement uses TRBV7-9 and TRBJ2-7, with 10 bases lining up with TRBD2. V lost 0 bases to trimming and J lost 7 bases; unmatched junction nucleotides: 6. Germline CDR1 SEHNR, CDR2 FQNEAQ (reference sequence). CDR3 size: 15 residues. CDR3 nucleotide sequence: TGTGCCAGCAGCTTAGCAGCGGGGGGGCTGAAAGAGCAGTACTTC. This translates into CASSLAAGGLKEQYF.

This clonotype has a count of ten or more. The chain couples TRBV6-1 to TRBJ1-2; possibly TRBD1 for D (5 bases). The CDR3 loop spans 14 amino acids. The V end was cut by 5 bases, the J end by 0 bases, with 10 bases between. From germline, CDR1 is MNHNS and CDR2 SASEGT. The DNA for the CDR3 is TGTGCCAGCAGTTTACAGGCCACTAACTATGGCTACACCTTC. Translating gives CASSLQATNYGYTF.

Of note for this clonotype: At one end the junction does not follow the germline gene, possibly because of a read error. This chain uses TRBV4-1 with TRBJ2-2; 7 positions agree with TRBD2. The CDR3 sequence is 16 residues long. CDR1 is MGHRA and CDR2 is YSYEKL in the germline V gene. The DNA for the CDR3 is TGCGCCAGCAGCCAAGCGGGGACTACTAACACCAGGGAGCTGTTTTTT. This encodes CASSQAGTTNTRELFF.

This rearrangement joins TRBV20-1 to TRBJ1-1; a weak D match, TRBD1 (6 bases). This CDR3 is 13 amino acids long. V was shortened by 4 bases and J by 6 bases, with 15 bases between the two germline ends. CDR1 is DFQATT, CDR2 SNEGSKA, per germline (reference sequence). The CDR3 loop reads CSATALGGAEAFF. The CDR3 DNA sequence: TGCAGTGCTACAGCTCTTGGGGGCGCTGAAGCTTTCTTT.

This clonotype was recorded many times. The chain joins TRBV3-1 to TRBJ1-2, with a tentative D call TRBD1 (5 bases). Trimming shortened V by 0 bases and J by 7 bases, and 15 bases separated the two germline ends. This CDR3 has 15 amino acids. Germline-derived CDR1 and CDR2 are LGHDT and YNNKEL (reference sequence). Here the CDR3 DNA reads TGTGCCAGCAGCCAAGATCTTATCGGGGGTAGTGGCTACACCTTC. Its protein product is CASSQDLIGGSGYTF.

This clonotype has a handful of counts. The chain links TRBV9 to TRBJ2-5, with D unclear. Germline V CDR1 and CDR2: SGDLS, YYNGEE. CDR3 length: 14 amino acids. Trimming removed 0 bases at V and 3 bases at J, with 9 bases between. The CDR3 sequence is CASSVALREETQYF. CDR3 nucleotide sequence: TGTGCCAGCAGCGTAGCACTAAGAGAAGAGACCCAGTACTTC.